The text below deals with one TCR beta chain. This clone's antigen is unknown. No much larger clone exists at a distance of one base, and base qualities are not known. The data belong to a study of T cell responses to AZD1222 COVID-19 vaccine (dated by TCRdb to about 2021). The study in broad terms: AZD1222 recipients given second doses at about 4 weeks or at about 12 weeks were pooled, since spike-specific TCR depth and breadth were not found to differ between the two schedules. A total of 230 to 250 trial participants underwent TCR sequencing, of whom around 200 received two doses of AZD1222 and some 25 received two doses of the MenACWY control vaccine. Trial participants were enrolled by age into 18-55, 56-69 and 70-plus year subgroups, with roughly 160, 29 and 62 TCR-sequenced participants respectively. Study-wide conclusions, independent of this receptor: No day 14 peak-response samples were available, so repertoires were characterized only after the peak T cell response. The vaccine-associated CD4 TCRs covered the entire spike protein, and the dominant responses fell in regions 160-218 and 743-854. In the small 56-69-year group, the increase in depth fell short of significance, most likely because of low power. A significant rise in spike-specific TCR breadth and depth was observed after two AZD1222 doses relative to day 0 and relative to MenACWY recipients. Most participants were white British and females outnumbered males, and the authors suggested that clonal diversity may have been underestimated. Conclusions about previously exposed vaccinees were limited because only five to seven AZD1222 recipients were SARS-CoV-2 seropositive at baseline. Reportedly, almost half of the unique spike-specific TCRs recognized epitopes lying outside the regions that are mutated in the B.1.351 and B.1.1.7 variants.

In the paper's terms, the time point label means: baseline before first vaccination. Samples from vaccinated people were obtained from the UK trials COV001 and COV002, which included a single-blind randomized controlled phase 2/3 trial of AZD1222 (ChAdOx1 nCoV-19) in healthy adults. For TCRbeta chain sequencing, PBMC samples from trial participants were taken at day 0 and at day 28 after the second dose. The CDR3 regions of human TCRbeta chains were analyzed by immunosequencing. In the original analysis: Repertoire TCRs were matched against a reference library of SARS-CoV-2-specific TCRs generated with the MIRA antigen-specificity platform. Breadth was defined as the fraction of unique TCRs that were SARS-CoV-2-associated, and depth was defined as the fraction of total T cells that were SARS-CoV-2-associated. Using the MIRA data, each spike-specific TCR was mapped to the spike region that the TCR reacts to and placed in a CD4 or CD8 class. Log10-transformed breadth and depth values were compared by one-way ANOVA with Sidak's multiple comparisons tests. TCRdb's version of the immuneACCESS table is confined to in-frame rearrangements and falls short of the full clone set. An unresolved V gene accounts for under half of the shortfall where checked; the remainder is of unknown origin. D and trimming were read from the DNA, whereas the V and J calls and clone size are those reported in that table. The sample yields some 96,000 clones; around 86% were counted once. The top ten clones comprise about 2.2% of the sample.

The CDR3 goes from the cysteine to the phenylalanine over 13 residues. The kept DNA is CDR3 alone, 39 bases in frame from the first base. A distance of 10 bases separates the germline ends of V and J, which lose 0 bases and 7 bases respectively. In the germline V gene (reference sequence), CDR1 corresponds to LGHDT and CDR2 to YNNKEL. Here the sequenced sample was peripheral blood, taken on day 0 of AZD1222 vaccination. The sequence was obtained from an adult in good health. The chain is assembled from TRBV3-1 (or the pseudogene TRBV3-2) and TRBJ2-7; the D gene cannot be named for sure. The nucleotides are TGTGCCAGCAGCCAAGACCCCTCGCGAGAGCAGTACTTC. Protein translation: CASSQDPSREQYF.